This T cell receptor (beta chain) came from a study of shared clonotypes between healthy human individuals. Study findings and constraints: Clonotype sharing among donors was thought likely to change with sequencing depth. In several donors, around 4.8% of naive CD4 clonotypes appeared in common.

Generated by immunoSEQ multiplex PCR, the TCRdb table keeps only in-frame clones and is missing some. The sample gives about 2.3 million clones, 85% to 95% of which show up once; about 0.36% is in the top ten. The CDR3 is made up of 12 amino acids. Trimming left V 7 bases short and J 5 bases short, with 14 bases between. Germline assignment: CDR1 GTSNPN and CDR2 SVGIG (reference sequence). Comments on this clone: Its target is unknown.

Sequencing was done on a sample of naive CD4+ T cells from PBMCs. Subset defined: CD45RA+ positively selected. The TCR originated in a man between 18 and 35 years old in good health. Some clones in this sample may be carry-over from other donors' samples. The chain carries TRBV30 and TRBJ2-5; D gene ambiguous. The CDR3 DNA follows: TGTGCCTTGGCGCGTCCGCTGGAGACCCAGTACTTC. This sequence encodes CALARPLETQYF.